This TCR beta chain was captured by sequencing in a study of cytomegalovirus exposure and HLA in healthy donors. Whole-study results and caveats: Later analysis associated a missense DCLRE1C variant with TCR beta V- and J-gene trimming. In a later analysis, donors in an Asian-associated ancestry cluster reportedly had fewer N-insertions in productive TCRs than the cohort mean.

Researchers ran the PCR with 60 Vbeta and 13 Jbeta primers. In the study's own analysis: Unique TCR beta chains numbered around 80 million in a later analysis, with around 10 million shared. The method was immunoSEQ multiplex PCR; TCRdb's version includes in-frame clones alone and lacks a portion of them. The V and J calls and the clone size are those of that table, but D and trimming were determined from the DNA. The sample carries tens of thousands of clones, 85% recorded once. A word on this clone: The antigen remains unidentified.

Losses at the gene ends were 0 bases for V and 1 base for J; bases not matched to a gene: 3. Looked up from germline, CDR1 is SGHRS and CDR2 is YFSETQ. The CDR3 is 15 amino acids. This chain connects TRBV5-1 to TRBJ2-5; 7 bases agree with TRBD2. The specimen sequenced was PBMCs. The origin of this receptor is a female donor in good health and CMV-seronegative. The CDR3 DNA reads TGCGCCAGCAGCTTGGGGGGAGGGACCCAAGAGACCCAGTACTTC. Protein sequence: CASSLGGGTQETQYF. The full variable domain, rest sourced from reference TRBV5-1 and TRBJ2-5, is KAGVTQTPRYLIKTRGQQVTLSCSPISGHRSVSWYQQTPGQGLQFLFEYFSETQRNKGNFPGRFSGRQFSNSRSEMNVSTLELGDSALYLCASSLGGGTQETQYFGPGTRLLVL.